This T cell receptor beta chain was sequenced during a study of CXCR3-negative and CXCR3-positive naive CD8 T cells. Overall study results and limits: Compared with CXCR3-negative naive cells, CXCR3-positive naive cells showed more hydrophobic TRB CDR3s.

In the case of this clonotype: The target antigen is unknown.

Via 5' RACE with UMI labels, TRB cDNA libraries were prepared. TCRdb re-called the 5' RACE reads; one entry per CDR3 protein, DNA not given. The sample has about 62,000 distinct CDR3 sequences; the top ten hold about 4.4%. Germline V gives CDR1 KGHDR, CDR2 SFDVKD. The CDR3 totals 16 residues. The material sequenced was naive CXCR3- CD8+ T cells from blood. The subset was: CD45RO-CCR7+CD27+CD95- naive CD8+ T cells lacking CXCR3 (TNR3-). The TCR was taken from a human donor in good health. Some clones in this sample may be carry-over from other donors' samples. The chain employs TRBV24-1 and TRBJ2-2. The CDR3 is CATSDLATQNTGELFF.